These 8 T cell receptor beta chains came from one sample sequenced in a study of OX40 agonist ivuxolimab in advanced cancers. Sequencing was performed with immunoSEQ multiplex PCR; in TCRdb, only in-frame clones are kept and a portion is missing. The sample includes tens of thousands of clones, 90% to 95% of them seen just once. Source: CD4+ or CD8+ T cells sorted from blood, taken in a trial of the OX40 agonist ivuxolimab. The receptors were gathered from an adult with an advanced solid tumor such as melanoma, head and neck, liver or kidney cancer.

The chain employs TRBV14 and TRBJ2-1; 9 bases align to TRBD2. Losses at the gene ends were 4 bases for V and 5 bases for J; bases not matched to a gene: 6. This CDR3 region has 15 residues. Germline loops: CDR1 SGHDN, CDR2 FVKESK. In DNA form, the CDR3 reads TGTGCCAGCAGCCGTAGTCTAGCGGGGAACAATGAGCAGTTCTTC. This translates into CASSRSLAGNNEQFF. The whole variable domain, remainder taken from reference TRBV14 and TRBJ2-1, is EAGVTQFPSHSVIEKGQTVTLRCDPISGHDNLYWYRRVMGKEIKFLLHFVKESKQDESGMPNNRFLAERTGGTYSTLKVQPAELEDSGVYFCASSRSLAGNNEQFFGPGTRLTVL.

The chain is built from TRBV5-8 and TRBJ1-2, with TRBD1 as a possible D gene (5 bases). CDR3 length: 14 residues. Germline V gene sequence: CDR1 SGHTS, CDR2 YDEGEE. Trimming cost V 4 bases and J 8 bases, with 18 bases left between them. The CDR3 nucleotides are TGTGCCAGCAGCACGGGACTTCTCACGGGGGGCTACACCTTC. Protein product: CASSTGLLTGGYTF.

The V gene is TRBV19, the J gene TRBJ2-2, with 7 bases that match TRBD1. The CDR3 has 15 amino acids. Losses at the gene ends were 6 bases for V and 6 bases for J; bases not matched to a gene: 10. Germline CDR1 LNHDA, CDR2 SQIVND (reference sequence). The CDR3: CASRATGVAPGELFF. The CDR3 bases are TGTGCCAGTAGGGCTACAGGGGTCGCGCCCGGGGAGCTGTTTTTT. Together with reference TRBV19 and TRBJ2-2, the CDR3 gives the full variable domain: DGGITQSPKYLFRKEGQNVTLSCEQNLNHDAMYWYRQDPGQGLRLIYYSQIVNDFQKGDIAEGYSVSREKKESFPLTVTSAQKNPTAFYLCASRATGVAPGELFFGEGSRLTVL.

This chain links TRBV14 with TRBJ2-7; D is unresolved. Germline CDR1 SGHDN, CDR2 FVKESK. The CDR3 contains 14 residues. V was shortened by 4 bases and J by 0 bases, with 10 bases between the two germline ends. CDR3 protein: CASSPRTLSYEQYF. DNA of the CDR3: TGTGCCAGCAGCCCCCGGACCCTCTCCTACGAGCAGTACTTC.

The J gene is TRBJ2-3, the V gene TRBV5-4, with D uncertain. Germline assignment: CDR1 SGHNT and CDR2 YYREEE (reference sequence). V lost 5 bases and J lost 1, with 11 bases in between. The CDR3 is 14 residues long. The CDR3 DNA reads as TGTGCCAGCAGTTCCCCTCGGGGCACAGATACGCAGTATTTT. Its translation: CASSSPRGTDTQYF.

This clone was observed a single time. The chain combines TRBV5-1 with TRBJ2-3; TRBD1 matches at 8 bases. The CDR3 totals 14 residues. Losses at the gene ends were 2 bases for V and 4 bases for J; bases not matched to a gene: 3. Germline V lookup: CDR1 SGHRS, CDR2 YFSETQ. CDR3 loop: CASSFLQGADTQYF. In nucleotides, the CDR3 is TGCGCCAGCAGCTTTCTACAGGGGGCAGATACGCAGTATTTT.

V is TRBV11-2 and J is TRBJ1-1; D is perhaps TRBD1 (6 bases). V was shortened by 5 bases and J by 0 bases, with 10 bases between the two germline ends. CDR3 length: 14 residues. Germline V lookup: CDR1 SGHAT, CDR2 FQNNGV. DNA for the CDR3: TGTGCCAGCAGCCGGCGACAGGTGAACACTGAAGCTTTCTTT. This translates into CASSRRQVNTEAFF.

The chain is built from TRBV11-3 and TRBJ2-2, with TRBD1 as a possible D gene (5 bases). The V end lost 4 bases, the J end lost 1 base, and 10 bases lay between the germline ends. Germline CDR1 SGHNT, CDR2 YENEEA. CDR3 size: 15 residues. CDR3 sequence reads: CASSSGQGNTGELFF. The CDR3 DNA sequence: TGTGCCAGCAGCTCGGGTCAGGGGAACACCGGGGAGCTGTTTTTT.